This T cell receptor beta chain is drawn from a study of T cell repertoires in cytomegalovirus infection. For the study at large: Public TCR beta signatures marked donors with CMV infection and the matching HLA. Regarding the study as a whole: Public TCR beta family frequency separated CMV-and-HLA carriers, including in an independent cohort. CMV-specific TCR beta clonotypes restricted by HLA-C were the ones dominating the ex vivo response.

In this sample, this clonotype turned up many times. The antigen is not known. TCRdb reanalysed the reads using MiXCR and keeps one entry per CDR3 protein. Among roughly 280,000 distinct CDR3 sequences listed, approximately 14% were seen once. V lost 5 bases, J lost 3 bases, and 21 bases lay in between. This CDR3 has 17 amino acids. Looked up from germline, CDR1 is SGHTA and CDR2 is FQGNSA. Sequencing was carried out using PBMCs. This sequence was found in a human donor in good health (CMV status not recorded). Some clones in this sample may be carry-over from other donors' samples. The chain couples TRBV7-2 to TRBJ2-3; D remains ambiguous. The CDR3 sequence is CASSARSRPRGTDTQYF. DNA of the CDR3: TGTGCCAGCAGCGCTAGAAGTAGGCCCCGAGGTACAGATACGCAGTATTTT. Variable domain in full (rest from reference TRBV7-2 and TRBJ2-3): GAGVSQSPSNKVTEKGKDVELRCDPISGHTALYWYRQSLGQGLEFLIYFQGNSAPDKSGLPSDRFSAERTGGSVSTLTIQRTQQEDSAVYLCASSARSRPRGTDTQYFGPGTRLTVL.